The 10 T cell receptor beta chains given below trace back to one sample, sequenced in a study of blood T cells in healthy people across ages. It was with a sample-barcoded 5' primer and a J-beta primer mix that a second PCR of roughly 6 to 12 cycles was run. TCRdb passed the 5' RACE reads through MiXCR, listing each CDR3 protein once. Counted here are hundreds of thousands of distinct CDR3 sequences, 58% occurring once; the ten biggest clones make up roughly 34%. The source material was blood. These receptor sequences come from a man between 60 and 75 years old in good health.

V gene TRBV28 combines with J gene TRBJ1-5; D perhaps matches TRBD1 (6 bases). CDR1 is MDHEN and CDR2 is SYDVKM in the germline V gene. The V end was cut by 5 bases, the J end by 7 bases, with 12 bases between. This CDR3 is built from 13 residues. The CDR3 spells CASSPGVAQPQHF. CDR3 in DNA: TGTGCCAGCAGTCCAGGGGTGGCGCAGCCCCAGCATTTT. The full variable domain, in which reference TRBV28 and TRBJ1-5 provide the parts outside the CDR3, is DVKVTQSSRYLVKRTGEKVFLECVQDMDHENMFWYRQDPGLGLRLIYFSYDVKMKEKGDIPEGYSVSREKKERFSLILESASTNQTSMYLCASSPGVAQPQHFGDGTRLSIL.

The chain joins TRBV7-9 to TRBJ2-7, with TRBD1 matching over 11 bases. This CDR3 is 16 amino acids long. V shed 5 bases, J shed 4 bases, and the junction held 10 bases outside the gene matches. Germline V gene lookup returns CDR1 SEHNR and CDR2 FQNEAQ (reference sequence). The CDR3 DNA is TGTGCCAGCAGCCGTTATATGGACAGGGGGCGATACGAGCAGTACTTC. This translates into CASSRYMDRGRYEQYF.

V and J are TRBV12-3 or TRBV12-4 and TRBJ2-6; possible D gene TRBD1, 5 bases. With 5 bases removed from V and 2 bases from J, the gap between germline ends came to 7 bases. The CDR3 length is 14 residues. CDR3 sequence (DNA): TGTGCCAGCAGTAGGGGTCCTGGGGCCAACGTCCTGACTTTC. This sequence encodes CASSRGPGANVLTF.

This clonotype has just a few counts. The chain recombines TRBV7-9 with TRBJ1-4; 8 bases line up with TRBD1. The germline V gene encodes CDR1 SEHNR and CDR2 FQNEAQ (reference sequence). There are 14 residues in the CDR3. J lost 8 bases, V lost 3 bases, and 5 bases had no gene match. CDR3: CASSLGQAGEKLFF. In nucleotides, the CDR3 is TGTGCCAGCAGCTTGGGACAGGCAGGGGAAAAACTGTTTTTT.

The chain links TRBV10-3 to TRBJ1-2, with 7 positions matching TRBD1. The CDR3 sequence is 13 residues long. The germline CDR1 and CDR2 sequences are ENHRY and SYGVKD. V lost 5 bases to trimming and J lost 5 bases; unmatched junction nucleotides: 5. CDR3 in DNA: TGTGCCATCAGTAGCGGGACAGAGTATGGCTACACCTTC. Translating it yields CAISSGTEYGYTF.

Here the CDR3 reads CSASGNLQSSYEQYF. Here the CDR3 DNA reads TGCAGTGCTAGCGGGAACCTCCAGAGCTCCTACGAGCAGTACTTC. The chain employs TRBV20-1 and TRBJ2-7, with TRBD2 as a possible D gene (5 bases). The germline V and J ends were trimmed by 3 bases and 0 bases, with 15 bases remaining between them. This CDR3 has 15 residues. Germline CDR1 is DFQATT and CDR2 is SNEGSKA (reference sequence).

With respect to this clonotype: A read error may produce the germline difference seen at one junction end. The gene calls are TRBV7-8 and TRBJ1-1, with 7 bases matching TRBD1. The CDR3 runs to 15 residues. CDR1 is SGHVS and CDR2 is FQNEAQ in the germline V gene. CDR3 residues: CASSPWTGGKTEAFF. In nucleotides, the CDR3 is TGCGCCAGCAGCCCCTGGACAGGTGGAAAAACTGAAGCTTTCTTT. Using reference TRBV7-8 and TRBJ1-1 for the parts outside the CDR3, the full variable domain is GAGVSQSPRYKVAKRGQDVALRCDPISGHVSLFWYQQALGQGPEFLTYFQNEAQLDKSGLPSDRFFAERPEGSVSTLKIQRTQQEDSAVYLCASSPWTGGKTEAFFGQGTRLTVV.

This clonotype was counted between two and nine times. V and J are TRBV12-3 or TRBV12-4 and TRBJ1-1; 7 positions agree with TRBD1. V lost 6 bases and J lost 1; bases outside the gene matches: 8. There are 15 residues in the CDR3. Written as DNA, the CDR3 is TGTGCCAGCAGCCCGGGACAGCTCTCGAACACTGAAGCTTTCTTT. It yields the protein CASSPGQLSNTEAFF.

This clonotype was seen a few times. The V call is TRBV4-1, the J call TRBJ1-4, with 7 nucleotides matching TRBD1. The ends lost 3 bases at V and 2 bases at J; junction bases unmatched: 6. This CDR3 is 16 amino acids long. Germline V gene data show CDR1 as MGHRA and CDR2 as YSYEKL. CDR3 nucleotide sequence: TGCGCCAGCAGCCACCACACAGGGGCCACTAATGAAAAACTGTTTTTT. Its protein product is CASSHHTGATNEKLFF.

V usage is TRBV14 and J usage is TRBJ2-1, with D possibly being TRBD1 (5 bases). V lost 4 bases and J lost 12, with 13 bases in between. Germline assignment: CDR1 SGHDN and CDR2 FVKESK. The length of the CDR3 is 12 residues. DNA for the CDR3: TGTGCCAGCAGCCTAACAGGATCGGGGCAGTTCTTC. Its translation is CASSLTGSGQFF.